This TCR beta chain was obtained from a study of blood T cell repertoires in COVID-19. Background on the study: From the United States, Italy and Spain came samples of acute and convalescent COVID-19. Nucleic acid was either cDNA or gDNA, and it came from T cells, B-cell-depleted T cells, or PBMCs.

The CDR3 length is 11 residues. The authors' processing: Amplification from reference gene primers served as the basis for estimated nucleated cell counts. The assay was immunoSEQ multiplex PCR, and TCRdb's table has in-frame clones only and misses some. V and J calls and clone size are given by that table; D and trimming were obtained from the DNA. This sample carries some 75,000 clones, 80% to 90% of them seen once, and the ten largest clones take around 0.6%. Sequencing was performed on peripheral blood. The V and J genes are TRBV1 and TRBJ2-7; the table assigns TRBD1, which was not confirmed against the DNA. TRBV1 is an annotated pseudogene. This clonotype was sampled from a man between 60 and 70 years old with acute or convalescent COVID-19. CDR3 protein: CTKAGSAEQYF. The CDR3 DNA follows: TGCACCAAAGCAGGGTCGGCCGAGCAGTACTTC.